Listed below are T cell receptor beta chains from one sample, sequenced in a study of early T cells in non-severe SARS-CoV-2 infection. TCRdb processed the 5' RACE reads anew with MiXCR; each CDR3 protein has one entry. The sample has about 50,000 distinct CDR3 sequences; 5.4% are singletons. The source material was whole blood, sampled at baseline. These receptors came from an adult who was a healthcare worker with PCR-confirmed SARS-CoV-2 infection or an uninfected control (not recorded which). The CDR3 runs from the conserved cysteine through the conserved F or W. The order of the fields is V gene, J gene, CDR3 protein.

TRBV4-1,TRBJ1-5,CASSRDPGGFGNQPQHF
TRBV20-1,TRBJ2-3,CSASEVDTQYF
TRBV14,TRBJ2-1,CASSLYFSAGGNEQFF
TRBV28,TRBJ2-7,CASSPSGGTNYEQYF
TRBV3-1,TRBJ2-5,CASSPSGFPAETQYF
TRBV11-1,TRBJ2-6,CANSSIQQGTGANVLTF
TRBV2,TRBJ2-7,CASSLRTPSYEQYF
TRBV7-3,TRBJ2-2,CASSPPGTTGELFF
TRBV6-5,TRBJ2-2,CASSYSISPGELFF
TRBV20-1,TRBJ2-7,CSARATAYEQYF
TRBV28,TRBJ1-6,CASSNRGLGSPLHF
TRBV30,TRBJ2-1,CAWTPRTSGRHEQFF
TRBV30,TRBJ1-1,CAWTPRGGTEAFF
TRBV6-5,TRBJ1-4,CASSSGQLTATNEKLFF
TRBV30,TRBJ2-5,CAGGIETQYF
TRBV20-1,TRBJ2-4,CSAFTGLENIQYF
TRBV7-6,TRBJ2-5,CASSATLAGGPFTETQYF
TRBV21-1,TRBJ2-7,CASSKAQGSYEQYF
TRBV27,TRBJ2-3,CASSLGLAVDTQYF
TRBV6-2/TRBV6-3,TRBJ2-2,CASRLSGVEGELFF
TRBV4-2,TRBJ2-7,CASSQDTPGQGVYEQYF
TRBV29-1,TRBJ2-7,CSGLAGGPGYEQYF
TRBV28,TRBJ2-5,CASSLRGLADETQYF
TRBV5-1,TRBJ1-1,CASSLSAGAEAEAFF
TRBV11-2,TRBJ1-1,CASSLVGRNTEAFF
TRBV20-1,TRBJ2-7,CSARDSGRRNYEQYF
TRBV27,TRBJ2-5,CASSPGLAGIETQYF
TRBV3-1,TRBJ1-2,CASSQSYGQGAHGYTF
TRBV7-8,TRBJ1-3,CASTVDLSGNTIYF
TRBV6-2/TRBV6-3,TRBJ2-7,CASEGLAYEQYF
TRBV10-3,TRBJ2-1,CALVAMTRGSIAKNNEQFF
TRBV4-1,TRBJ2-7,CASSQVLRAAYEQYF
TRBV11-2,TRBJ2-7,CASSASDRPYEQYF
TRBV20-1,TRBJ2-7,CSASLAGLGEQYF
TRBV7-2,TRBJ2-6,CASSLRSSGANVLTF
TRBV5-1,TRBJ1-1,CASSLATGYDTEAFF
TRBV2,TRBJ2-7,CASSFGTAPGEQYF
TRBV10-1,TRBJ2-1,CASRGSDYNEQFF
TRBV27,TRBJ2-3,CASSLYAGDGGTQYF
TRBV28,TRBJ1-1,CASSLPTGLKPEAFF
TRBV20-1,TRBJ2-2,CSAGADRLTGELFF
TRBV6-5,TRBJ1-1,CASSYSGVNTEAFF
TRBV2,TRBJ2-1,CASPGGGSYNEQFF
TRBV6-1,TRBJ2-7,CASSILAGGLYEQYF
TRBV7-2,TRBJ2-4,CASSVTEPNIQYF